These T cell receptor beta chains were read from a single sample in a study. TCRdb processed the 5' RACE reads anew with MiXCR; each CDR3 protein has one entry. The data show 25,000 to 40,000 distinct CDR3 sequences, less than 25% seen once. The sequenced material came from memory CD4+ T cells sorted from blood. The receptors stem from a female donor with breast cancer. The CDR3 runs from the conserved cysteine through the conserved F or W. The D gene is left open where the match is weak. For some rows the clone size is stated as once, few or many, or as a class when expanded; others skip it.

v_call,j_call,clone_size,d_call,cdr3_aa,cdr3_nt
TRBV12-3/TRBV12-4,TRBJ2-3,NA,TRBD1,CASTIKFFSPGQITDTQYF,TGCGCCAGCACCATAAAGTTTTTTTCCCCGGGACAGATCACAGATACGCAGTATTTT
TRBV4-3,TRBJ1-6,NA,TRBD1,CASSQDQGTGLNSPLHF,TGCGCCAGCAGCCAAGATCAAGGGACAGGGCTGAATTCACCCCTCCACTTT
TRBV5-6,TRBJ2-1,NA,TRBD2,CASSRIGGGRKEQFF,TGTGCCAGCAGCCGGATCGGGGGGGGGAGAAAGGAGCAGTTCTTC
TRBV4-1,TRBJ1-2,medium-sized,NA,CASSQGSRGYGYTF,TGCGCCAGCAGCCAGGGAAGCAGAGGCTATGGCTACACCTTC
TRBV9,TRBJ1-4,NA,TRBD1,CANSGLIQGVDEKLFF,TGTGCCAACAGCGGCCTCATACAGGGGGTGGATGAAAAACTGTTTTTT
TRBV20-1,TRBJ2-1,many,NA,CSASFNEQFF,TGCAGTGCTAGTTTTAATGAGCAGTTCTTC
TRBV29-1,TRBJ1-1,few,NA,CSVEGRLNTEAFF,TGCAGCGTTGAAGGACGGTTGAACACTGAAGCTTTCTTT
TRBV5-4,TRBJ2-5,NA,TRBD2,CASSVAGVGETQYF,TGTGCCAGCAGTGTAGCGGGAGTAGGAGAGACCCAGTACTTC
TRBV12-3/TRBV12-4,TRBJ2-7,few,NA,CASTSDREAYEQYF,TGTGCCAGCACCTCCGACAGGGAGGCCTACGAGCAGTACTTC
TRBV7-3,TRBJ2-3,few,NA,CASSPQATDTQYF,TGTGCCAGCAGCCCTCAGGCCACAGATACGCAGTATTTT
TRBV4-1,TRBJ2-3,medium-sized,NA,CASSQDIRGISTDTQYF,TGCGCCAGCAGCCAAGATATACGAGGAATCAGCACAGATACGCAGTATTTT
TRBV20-1,TRBJ2-3,NA,TRBD2,CSALAGGGDTQYF,TGCAGTGCTCTAGCGGGAGGAGGTGATACGCAGTATTTT
TRBV6-5,TRBJ1-1,few,NA,CASSLEDQAFF,TGTGCCAGCAGTTTAGAGGACCAAGCTTTCTTT
TRBV5-1,TRBJ2-7,NA,NA,CASSGLDPSKDYEQYF,TGCGCCAGCAGCGGATTGGACCCCTCTAAGGACTACGAGCAGTACTTC
TRBV4-1,TRBJ1-1,many,NA,CASSPGQNTEAFF,TGCGCCAGCAGCCCTGGACAGAACACTGAAGCTTTCTTT
TRBV27,TRBJ2-7,NA,NA,CASRTLSEQYF,TGTGCCAGCAGAACCTTAAGCGAGCAGTACTTC
TRBV27,TRBJ2-7,NA,TRBD1,CASRQGVPTFEQYF,TGTGCCAGCAGACAGGGGGTCCCCACTTTCGAGCAGTACTTC
TRBV4-3,TRBJ1-3,many,NA,CASSQGRAPGNTIYF,TGCGCCAGCAGCCAAGGGAGGGCACCTGGAAACACCATATATTTT
TRBV4-1,TRBJ1-5,few,NA,CASSQVGGGSNQPQHF,TGCGCCAGCAGCCAAGTGGGGGGTGGGAGCAATCAGCCCCAGCATTTT
TRBV4-2,TRBJ1-1,few,NA,CASSLLVGVEAFF,TGTGCCAGCAGCTTATTAGTCGGGGTTGAAGCTTTCTTT
TRBV7-9,TRBJ1-6,few,NA,CASSSTLSPLHF,TGTGCCAGCAGCTCCACCTTGTCACCCCTCCACTTT
TRBV5-1,TRBJ1-6,NA,NA,CASSLAAQGNSPLHF,TGCGCCAGCAGCTTGGCCGCACAGGGTAATTCACCCCTCCACTTT
TRBV25-1,TRBJ1-2,many,NA,CASALGYTF,TGTGCCAGCGCTCTTGGCTACACCTTC
TRBV7-9,TRBJ2-1,NA,TRBD2,CASSLKPSGGTYEQFF,TGTGCCAGCAGCCTAAAGCCTAGCGGGGGAACCTATGAGCAGTTCTTC
TRBV4-1,TRBJ2-7,many,TRBD1,CASSQERVGTGGADEQYF,TGCGCCAGCAGCCAAGAAAGGGTCGGGACAGGGGGCGCGGACGAGCAGTACTTC
TRBV30,TRBJ2-1,NA,TRBD2,CAWSTLAGETYNEQFF,TGTGCCTGGAGTACACTAGCGGGAGAAACCTACAATGAGCAGTTCTTC
TRBV6-2/TRBV6-3,TRBJ2-7,NA,TRBD1,CASSYSSMGQGGPYEQYF,TGTGCCAGCAGTTACTCGTCGATGGGACAGGGAGGCCCCTACGAGCAGTACTTC
TRBV20-1,TRBJ2-1,NA,NA,CSANQGSYNEQFF,TGCAGTGCTAACCAGGGTTCCTACAATGAGCAGTTCTTC